This T cell receptor (beta chain) was found in a study of OX40 agonist ivuxolimab in advanced cancers. Assay used: immunoSEQ multiplex PCR; TCRdb lists only in-frame clones, some missing. The sample has fewer than 130,000 clones, more than 70% seen once. The V gene end was trimmed by 3 bases and the J gene end by 4 bases; junction bases not matched to a gene: 12. Germline values: CDR1 MNHEY, CDR2 SMNVEV (reference sequence). The CDR3 runs 17 residues. Turning to this clone: No antigen is known for it.

Findings and limits, study-wide: Among expanded peripheral T cells, antigen specificity went undetermined.

The chain joins TRBV27 to TRBJ1-2; 9 bases are shared with TRBD1. This receptor was obtained from an adult with an advanced solid tumor such as melanoma, head and neck, liver or kidney cancer. Material: CD4+ or CD8+ T cells sorted from blood, obtained in a trial of the OX40 agonist ivuxolimab. CDR3 amino acids: CASSFGGYRGLLYGYTF. CDR3 DNA: TGTGCCAGCAGTTTTGGGGGTTACAGGGGGCTACTCTATGGCTACACCTTC.